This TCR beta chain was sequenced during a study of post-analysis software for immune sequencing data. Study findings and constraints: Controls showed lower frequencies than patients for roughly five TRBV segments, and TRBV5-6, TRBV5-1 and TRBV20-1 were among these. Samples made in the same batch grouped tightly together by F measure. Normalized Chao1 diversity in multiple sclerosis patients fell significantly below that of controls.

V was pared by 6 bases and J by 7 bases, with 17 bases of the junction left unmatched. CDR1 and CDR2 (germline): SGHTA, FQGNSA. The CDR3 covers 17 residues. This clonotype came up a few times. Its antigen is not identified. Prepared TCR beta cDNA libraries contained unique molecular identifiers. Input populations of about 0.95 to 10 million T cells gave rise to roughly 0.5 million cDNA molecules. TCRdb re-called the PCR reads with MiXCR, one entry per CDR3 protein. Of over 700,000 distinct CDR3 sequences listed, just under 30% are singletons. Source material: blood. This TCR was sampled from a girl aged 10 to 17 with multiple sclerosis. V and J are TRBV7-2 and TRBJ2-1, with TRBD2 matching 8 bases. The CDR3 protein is CASRGPLAGSLLNEQFF. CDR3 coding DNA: TGTGCCAGCAGGGGTCCATTAGCGGGGAGTTTATTGAATGAGCAGTTCTTC.